This entry lists 17 T cell receptor beta chains sequenced from one sample in a study of cytotoxic CD8 clonotypes in ibrutinib-treated CLL. Using immunoSEQ multiplex PCR, the repertoire was profiled, and TCRdb retains in-frame clones only, with some absent. This table has approximately 74,000 clones, 80% appearing once. Specimen: PBMCs, collected at disease progression, from a patient treated with ibrutinib. The origin of the receptors is a human donor with chronic lymphocytic leukemia.

Ten or more counts support this clone. The V and J genes are TRBV19 and TRBJ2-2; the match to TRBD2 covers 11 bases. Germline CDR1 reads LNHDA; CDR2 reads SQIVND (reference sequence). The CDR3 spans 14 residues. V lost 10 bases and J lost 6; bases outside the gene matches: 7. This CDR3 reads CATRLAGIPGELFF. In nucleotides, the CDR3 is TGTGCCACCCGACTAGCGGGAATTCCCGGGGAGCTGTTTTTT.

J is TRBJ2-1 and V is TRBV7-3; a possible D gene is TRBD2 (6 bases). Trimming pared 5 bases from V and 4 bases from J, leaving 15 bases between. CDR3 length: 15 amino acids. The germline CDR1 and CDR2 sequences are SGHTA and FQGTGA. The DNA for the CDR3 is TGTGCCAGCAGCCCGATGACGGCGGGGTACAATGAGCAGTTCTTC. Residues: CASSPMTAGYNEQFF.

The chain carries TRBV5-6 and TRBJ2-7; 7 nucleotides align to TRBD1. Germline CDR1 is SGHDT and CDR2 is YYEEEE. Trimming took 4 bases from V and 3 from J; bases not matched to a gene: 7. The length of the CDR3 is 14 residues. CDR3 DNA sequence: TGTGCCAGCAGCCCCATACAGGGGAACTACGAGCAGTACTTC. Its translation is CASSPIQGNYEQYF. Using reference TRBV5-6 and TRBJ2-7 for the parts outside the CDR3, the full variable domain is DAGVTQSPTHLIKTRGQQVTLRCSPKSGHDTVSWYQQALGQGPQFIFQYYEEEERQRGNFPDRFSGHQFPNYSSELNVNALLLGDSALYLCASSPIQGNYEQYFGPGTRLTVT.

The V gene is TRBV13, the J gene TRBJ2-5; the D gene could be TRBD1 or TRBD2 (5 bases each). The germline V gene encodes CDR1 PRHDT and CDR2 FYEKMQ (reference sequence). This CDR3 is 14 amino acids long. The V gene lost 3 bases and the J gene lost 7 bases, with 15 bases spanning the gap. CDR3 bases: TGTGCCAGCAGCTTTACCGGGACGGTCGGGACCCAGTACTTC. Its translation: CASSFTGTVGTQYF.

The chain carries TRBV6-1 and TRBJ1-1; TRBD1 might be the D (6 bases). The CDR3 has 15 residues. The germline CDR1 and CDR2 sequences are MNHNS and SASEGT. The V and J ends lost 5 bases and 0 bases respectively, with 13 bases between them. CDR3 in DNA: TGTGCCAGCAGTTTCACAGGGACAATGAACACTGAAGCTTTCTTT. It specifies CASSFTGTMNTEAFF.

The chain couples TRBV15 to TRBJ2-7, with 8 bases fitting TRBD1. J gave up 7 bases and V 4 bases, and 9 bases lay outside the gene matches. CDR3 size: 14 residues. Germline CDR1 reads LNHNV; CDR2 reads YYDKDF (reference sequence). CDR3 nucleotides: TGTGCCACCAGCATTGCAGGGGGCCGTTGGGAGCAGTACTTC. Protein sequence: CATSIAGGRWEQYF.

The chain combines TRBV4-1 with TRBJ1-3, with TRBD1 as a possible D gene (6 bases). CDR3 length equals 15 residues. Trimming cost V 1 base and J 11 bases, with 18 bases left between them. Germline V gives CDR1 MGHRA, CDR2 YSYEKL. The CDR3 loop is CASSQVYRVFDPIYF. Here the CDR3 DNA reads TGCGCCAGCAGCCAAGTCTACAGGGTTTTCGACCCCATATATTTT.

The chain links TRBV5-1 to TRBJ2-2; 7 nucleotides match TRBD1. The CDR3 loop spans 15 amino acids. V lost 6 bases, J lost 1 base, and 6 bases stayed unmatched. Germline assignment: CDR1 SGHRS and CDR2 YFSETQ. CDR3 nucleotide sequence: TGCGCCAGCAACATTAGGACAGGGAACACCGGGGAGCTGTTTTTT. Encoded protein: CASNIRTGNTGELFF.

J is TRBJ1-1 and V is TRBV13; D is perhaps TRBD1 (6 bases). This CDR3 is built from 11 residues. V gave up 3 bases and J gave up 7 bases, with 6 bases separating them. Germline lookup yields CDR1 PRHDT and CDR2 FYEKMQ (reference sequence). CDR3 coding DNA: TGTGCCAGCAGCTTCAGGGGTGAAGCTTTCTTT. Translation gives CASSFRGEAFF.

The V gene is TRBV19, the J gene TRBJ2-7; 8 nucleotides agree with TRBD1. Trimming took 4 bases from V and 3 from J; bases not matched to a gene: 8. In germline, CDR1 is LNHDA, CDR2 SQIVND (reference sequence). The CDR3 totals 15 residues. The CDR3 DNA reads as TGTGCCAGTAGTAGGTCACTGACAGGGGTCTACGAGCAGTACTTC. The encoded protein is CASSRSLTGVYEQYF.

The CDR3 protein is CASSQDIREQFF. CDR3 DNA sequence: TGCGCCAGCAGCCAAGATATCCGCGAGCAGTTCTTC. The chain links TRBV4-1 to TRBJ2-1; D is unclear. V was trimmed by 0 bases and J by 10 bases, leaving 7 bases between them. The length of the CDR3 is 12 residues. CDR1 and CDR2 from the germline V gene are MGHRA and YSYEKL.

The chain carries TRBV2 and TRBJ1-6; D is undetermined. The CDR3 contains 15 residues. The germline V gene encodes CDR1 SNHLY and CDR2 FYNNEI. V was shortened by 6 bases and J by 6 bases, with 15 bases between the two germline ends. The CDR3 DNA follows: TGTGCCAGCAGCCGGGCCGTCCCGGGTAATTCACCCCTCCACTTT. Protein: CASSRAVPGNSPLHF.

V is TRBV10-3 and J is TRBJ2-7; TRBD1 or TRBD2 may be the D gene (6 bases each). CDR3 size: 14 residues. Trimming took off 7 bases at V and 6 bases at J, with 19 bases between the two ends. CDR1 and CDR2 from the germline V gene are ENHRY and SYGVKD. DNA for the CDR3: TGTGCCATCACAGACAGGACCCTGGGGGGCGAGCAGTACTTC. Translated, it gives CAITDRTLGGEQYF.

V usage is TRBV5-1 and J usage is TRBJ1-1, with unresolved D. This CDR3 spans 14 amino acids. Germline lookup yields CDR1 SGHRS and CDR2 YFSETQ. Trimming cost V 5 bases and J 5 bases, with 16 bases left between them. The CDR3 spells CASRFGLFVTEAFF. In DNA, the CDR3 is TGCGCCAGCAGATTCGGACTGTTCGTGACTGAAGCTTTCTTT.

The rearrangement links TRBV18 to TRBJ1-2, with D hard to call. The germline gives CDR1 KGHSH, CDR2 LQKENI. V lost 2 bases and J lost 5, with 9 bases in between. The CDR3 has 13 residues. The CDR3 DNA reads as TGTGCCAGCTCACCATTCCCCGATTATGGCTACACCTTC. Translated: CASSPFPDYGYTF.

This chain joins TRBV2 and TRBJ2-5; 10 nucleotides line up with TRBD1. V trimming: 5 bases; J trimming: 2 bases; junction bases outside the gene matches: 5. The V gene's germline CDR1 is SNHLY and CDR2 FYNNEI. The length of the CDR3 is 15 residues. CDR3 amino acids: CASSPDRGPQETQYF. The CDR3 DNA sequence: TGTGCCAGCAGTCCCGACAGGGGGCCTCAAGAGACCCAGTACTTC.

This clone has a single count. The genes are TRBV29-1 and TRBJ2-7; 9 bases are shared with TRBD1. V trimming: 4 bases; J trimming: 5 bases; junction bases outside the gene matches: 0. Germline CDR1 and CDR2: SQVTM and ANQGSEA. The CDR3 spans 11 residues. CDR3 amino acids: CSVGQGDEQYF. CDR3 DNA sequence: TGCAGCGTTGGACAGGGGGACGAGCAGTACTTC.